The source of this T cell receptor (beta chain) is a study of blood T cell repertoires in COVID-19. Study at large: In each case, the material was cDNA or gDNA derived from T cells, B-cell-depleted T cells, or PBMCs.

Germline CDR1 reads KGHSH; CDR2 reads LQKENI. The CDR3 runs 16 residues. V lost 0 bases and J 0 bases, leaving 11 bases between the germline ends. Here immunoSEQ multiplex PCR was the method, and the copy in TCRdb shows in-frame clones only, minus some. The table includes approximately 290,000 clones, approximately 90% detected once. The TCR originated in a man between 25 and 39 years old with acute or convalescent COVID-19. Sequenced sample: peripheral blood. The chain employs TRBV18 and TRBJ1-1; no firm D call. The CDR3 region is CASSPPQALMNTEAFF. CDR3 nucleotides: TGTGCCAGCTCACCACCGCAGGCACTTATGAACACTGAAGCTTTCTTT.